Each of the 20 T cell receptor beta chains below was sequenced from the same sample in a study of human T cells and chemical hapten exposure. Time point indicated: patch test 2, 6 weeks after DPC sensitization. Treatment reported: therapeutic diphenylcyclopropenone sensitization with weekly scalp DPC. TCRdb called the RACE reads again in MiXCR, with one record for every CDR3 protein. This sample has about 84,000 distinct CDR3 sequences, with 10% found just once. The sequences come from whole blood, collected in connection with sensitization to the hapten diphenylcyclopropenone (DPC). All receptors derive from a woman aged 50 to 65 with alopecia areata. Some clones in this sample may be carry-over from other donors' samples.

This clonotype was picked up many times. V is TRBV7-2 and J is TRBJ2-1; no clear D gene. With 1 base removed from V and 7 bases from J, the gap between germline ends came to 20 bases. This CDR3 comprises 17 residues. Germline assignment: CDR1 SGHTA and CDR2 FQGNSA. Here the CDR3 reads CASSLVGDSLMVNEQFF. CDR3 DNA sequence: TGTGCCAGCAGCTTAGTTGGGGATTCCCTCATGGTTAATGAGCAGTTCTTC.

This clonotype showed up many times. The rearrangement uses TRBV19 and TRBJ2-6; unclear D gene. The V end was cut by 10 bases, the J end by 0 bases, with 16 bases between. CDR3 length: 16 amino acids. CDR1 LNHDA and CDR2 SQIVND come from the germline V gene (reference sequence). The chain's CDR3 is CATTAQRTSGANVLTF. The CDR3 region has the DNA TGTGCCACAACGGCCCAGCGCACCTCTGGGGCCAACGTCCTGACTTTC.

This clonotype came up many times. V gene TRBV5-5 combines with J gene TRBJ2-1, with TRBD2 matching 11 bases. The V gene end was trimmed by 4 bases and the J gene end by 7 bases; junction bases not matched to a gene: 10. This CDR3 has 16 amino acids. Germline V gene sequence: CDR1 SGHKS, CDR2 YYEKEE (reference sequence). CDR3 bases: TGTGCCAGCAGCACCTTAGCGGGAGGGCCGGCAAATGAGCAGTTCTTC. Translated, it gives CASSTLAGGPANEQFF.

This clonotype was seen at least ten times. The chain couples TRBV27 to TRBJ1-6; 8 bases align to TRBD1. The junction had 11 bases not matched to a gene; V was cut back by 5 bases and J by 5 bases. CDR1 is MNHEY and CDR2 is SMNVEV in the germline V gene (reference sequence). The CDR3 totals 17 residues. This chain's CDR3 is CASSRAPQGADNSPLHF. As DNA, the CDR3 is TGTGCCAGCAGTCGCGCGCCCCAGGGGGCGGATAATTCACCCCTCCACTTT.

At least ten counts were recorded for this clonotype. The V call is TRBV29-1, the J call TRBJ2-1; D is perhaps TRBD1 (6 bases). Germline assignment: CDR1 SQVTM and CDR2 ANQGSEA. The CDR3 covers 13 residues. V lost 7 bases, J lost 2 bases, and 12 bases lay in between. CDR3 protein: CSGWTVTYNEQFF. The CDR3 region has the DNA TGCAGCGGGTGGACAGTGACCTACAATGAGCAGTTCTTC.

This clonotype was detected ten times or more. This rearrangement joins TRBV18 to TRBJ1-1; D might be TRBD1 (6 bases). This CDR3 spans 13 amino acids. V lost 3 bases and J 6 bases, leaving 11 bases between the germline ends. Germline V gene data show CDR1 as KGHSH and CDR2 as LQKENI. CDR3 sequence: CASSPTRQAEAFF. The CDR3 DNA follows: TGTGCCAGCTCACCGACCCGACAGGCTGAAGCTTTCTTT.

This chain joins TRBV4-1 and TRBJ2-7; possible D gene TRBD2, 5 bases. Germline loops: CDR1 MGHRA, CDR2 YSYEKL. The V end was cut by 2 bases, the J end by 1 base, with 24 bases between. This CDR3 spans 19 amino acids. The CDR3 nucleotides read TGCGCCAGCAGCCAAACCGGGATCAACCTCCGATCAAGGTCCTACGAGCAGTACTTC. Translated, it gives CASSQTGINLRSRSYEQYF.

This clonotype has a count of ten or more. The J gene is TRBJ1-1, the V gene TRBV30; D is perhaps TRBD1 (6 bases). The germline CDR1 and CDR2 sequences are GTSNPN and SVGIG (reference sequence). V dropped 0 bases and J dropped 3 bases, with 11 bases sitting between them. CDR3 length equals 14 residues. CDR3 in amino acids: CAWSVQGWDTEAFF. For the CDR3, the DNA is TGTGCCTGGAGTGTTCAGGGGTGGGACACTGAAGCTTTCTTT.

This clonotype has a handful of counts. The rearrangement uses TRBV20-1 and TRBJ1-6; maybe TRBD1 (6 bases). V was cut by 6 bases and J by 4 bases, with 10 bases left in between. The CDR3 covers 13 residues. Germline values: CDR1 DFQATT, CDR2 SNEGSKA (reference sequence). The chain's CDR3 is CSANGQYNSPLHF. The CDR3 coding sequence is TGCAGTGCCAACGGACAGTATAATTCACCCCTCCACTTT.

This rearrangement joins TRBV7-8 to TRBJ2-7; D ambiguous. There are 15 residues in the CDR3. V was pared by 1 base and J by 6 bases, with 16 bases between. CDR1 SGHVS and CDR2 FQNEAQ come from the germline V gene. This chain's CDR3 is CASSLVLHATSEQYF. As DNA, the CDR3 is TGTGCCAGCAGCTTAGTGTTGCATGCAACAAGCGAGCAGTACTTC.

For this clonotype: A much larger clone lies a single base off, so this may be a read error. The final CDR3 position lacks the conserved phenylalanine or tryptophan, pointing to a likely read error. This sequence joins TRBV14 and TRBJ1-2, with TRBD1 as a possible D gene (5 bases). Germline V gives CDR1 SGHDN, CDR2 FVKESK. Trimming cost V 4 bases and J 6 bases, with 12 bases left between them. This CDR3 has 13 residues. In DNA form, the CDR3 reads TGTGCCAGCAGCCCCAGGGTCAATGATGGCTACACCCTC. Amino acid sequence: CASSPRVNDGYTL.

This clonotype was picked up many times. The chain combines TRBV7-7 with TRBJ2-1; TRBD2 aligns across 12 bases. Germline V gives CDR1 SSHAT, CDR2 FNYEAQ (reference sequence). V lost 1 base and J lost 10; bases outside the gene matches: 2. The CDR3 contains 14 residues. The CDR3 here is CASSLGGLAGEQFF. CDR3 bases: TGTGCCAGCAGCTTAGGAGGACTAGCGGGGGAGCAGTTCTTC.

The chain links TRBV6-5 to TRBJ1-2; 9 bases agree with TRBD1. Germline V CDR1 and CDR2: MNHEY, SVGAGI. V was clipped by 11 bases and J by 3 bases; unmatched bases: 4. The CDR3 is 12 residues long. CDR3 protein: CAVGQGYYGYTF. The CDR3 coding sequence is TGTGCCGTTGGACAGGGGTACTATGGCTACACCTTC.

This clonotype was observed a few times. The V call is TRBV18, the J call TRBJ2-1; unclear D gene. V was shortened by 0 bases and J by 7 bases, with 7 bases between the two germline ends. The CDR3 spans 13 residues. Germline V gives CDR1 KGHSH, CDR2 LQKENI. The CDR3, as DNA: TGTGCCAGCTCACCACCGTCTGTGAATGAGCAGTTCTTC. Translating gives CASSPPSVNEQFF. Full variable domain (rest looked up from reference TRBV18 and TRBJ2-1): NAGVMQNPRHLVRRRGQEARLRCSPMKGHSHVYWYRQLPEEGLKFMVYLQKENIIDESGMPKERFSAEFPKEGPSILRIQQVVRGDSAAYFCASSPPSVNEQFFGPGTRLTVL.

This clonotype was counted at least ten times. This chain uses TRBV7-2 with TRBJ2-3, with D possibly matching TRBD2 (7 bases). V lost 11 bases and J 1 base, leaving 19 bases between the germline ends. Germline-derived CDR1 and CDR2 are SGHTA and FQGNSA. This CDR3 is built from 15 residues. As DNA, the CDR3 is TGTGCCGGGAACAGGGCGGGAGTAGGCACAGATACGCAGTATTTT. Residues: CAGNRAGVGTDTQYF.

This clonotype was counted ten times or more. V is TRBV3-1 and J is TRBJ2-6; 7 bases align to TRBD2. CDR1 and CDR2 from the germline V gene are LGHDT and YNNKEL (reference sequence). This CDR3 is built from 15 residues. V lost 4 bases and J lost 2; bases outside the gene matches: 2. The CDR3 bases are TGTGCCAGCAGCCTCGCGGGGGCTGGGGCCAACGTCCTGACTTTC. As protein: CASSLAGAGANVLTF.

The table lists this clonotype with many counts. The junction and the germline gene differ at one end; a read error may be behind it. The rearrangement uses TRBV7-2 and TRBJ2-7; no clear D gene. The CDR3 loop spans 12 amino acids. Looked up from germline, CDR1 is SGHTA and CDR2 is FQGNSA. The DNA for the CDR3 is TGTGCCAGCAGCCCCAGCTCCTCCGAGCAGTACTTC. Protein sequence: CASSPSSSEQYF.

The table lists this clonotype with many counts. V usage is TRBV11-2 and J usage is TRBJ2-2; 8 bases map to TRBD2. CDR3 length: 16 residues. Trimming removed 7 bases from V and 4 bases from J; junction bases left unmatched: 11. Germline values: CDR1 SGHAT, CDR2 FQNNGV. DNA of the CDR3: TGTGCCAGCACCTCTACCCGGGAGGGCCCCACCGGGGAGCTGTTTTTT. Its translation: CASTSTREGPTGELFF. Using reference TRBV11-2 and TRBJ2-2 for the parts outside the CDR3, the full variable domain is EAGVAQSPRYKIIEKRQSVAFWCNPISGHATLYWYQQILGQGPKLLIQFQNNGVVDDSQLPKDRFSAERLKGVDSTLKIQPAKLEDSAVYLCASTSTREGPTGELFFGEGSRLTVL.

This clonotype occurred a few times. This sequence joins TRBV28 and TRBJ2-1, with D tentatively TRBD2 (5 bases). Trimming pared 4 bases from V and 7 bases from J, leaving 20 bases between. This CDR3 is built from 16 residues. CDR1 is MDHEN and CDR2 is SYDVKM in the germline V gene. The CDR3 sequence is CASSSASRPGFNEQFF. CDR3 coding DNA: TGTGCCAGCAGTTCTGCTAGCCGACCGGGGTTTAATGAGCAGTTCTTC.

CDR3: CASSNEPTKTQYF. The CDR3 DNA reads as TGTGCCAGCAGCAATGAACCGACTAAGACCCAGTACTTC. This sequence joins TRBV5-5 and TRBJ2-5, with D perhaps TRBD2 (5 bases). The length of the CDR3 is 13 residues. In germline, CDR1 is SGHKS, CDR2 YYEKEE (reference sequence). V was cut by 4 bases and J by 6 bases, with 13 bases left in between.